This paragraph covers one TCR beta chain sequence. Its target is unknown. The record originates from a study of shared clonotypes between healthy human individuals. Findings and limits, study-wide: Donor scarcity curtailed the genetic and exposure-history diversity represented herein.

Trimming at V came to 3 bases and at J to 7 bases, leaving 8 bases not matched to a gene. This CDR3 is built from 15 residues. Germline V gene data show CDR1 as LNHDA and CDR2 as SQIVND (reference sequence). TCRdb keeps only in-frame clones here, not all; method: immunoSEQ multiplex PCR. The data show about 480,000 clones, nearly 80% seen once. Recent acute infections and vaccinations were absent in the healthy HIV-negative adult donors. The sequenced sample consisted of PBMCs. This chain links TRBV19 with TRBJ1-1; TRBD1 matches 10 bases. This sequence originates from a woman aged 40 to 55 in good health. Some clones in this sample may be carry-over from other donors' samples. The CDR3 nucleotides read TGTGCCAGTAGTATCCCGGGACAGGGGCTTTATGAAGCTTTCTTT. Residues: CASSIPGQGLYEAFF. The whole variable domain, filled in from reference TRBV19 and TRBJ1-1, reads DGGITQSPKYLFRKEGQNVTLSCEQNLNHDAMYWYRQDPGQGLRLIYYSQIVNDFQKGDIAEGYSVSREKKESFPLTVTSAQKNPTAFYLCASSIPGQGLYEAFFGQGTRLTVV.